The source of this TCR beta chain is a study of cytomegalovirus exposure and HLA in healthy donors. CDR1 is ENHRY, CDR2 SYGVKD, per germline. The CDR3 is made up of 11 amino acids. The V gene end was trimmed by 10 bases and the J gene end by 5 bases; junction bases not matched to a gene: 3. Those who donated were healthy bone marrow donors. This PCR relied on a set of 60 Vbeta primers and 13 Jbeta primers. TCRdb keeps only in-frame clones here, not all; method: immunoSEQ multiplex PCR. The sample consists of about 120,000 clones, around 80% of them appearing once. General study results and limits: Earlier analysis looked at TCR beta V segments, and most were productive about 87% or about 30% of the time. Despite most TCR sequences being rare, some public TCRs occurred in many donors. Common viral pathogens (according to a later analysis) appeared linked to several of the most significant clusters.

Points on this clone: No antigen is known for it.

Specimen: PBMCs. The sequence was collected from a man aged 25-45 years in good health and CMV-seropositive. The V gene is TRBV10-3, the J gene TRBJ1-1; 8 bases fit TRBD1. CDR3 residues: CATRDRTEAFF. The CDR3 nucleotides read TGTGCCACGAGGGACAGGACTGAAGCTTTCTTT.